Listed below are T cell receptor beta chains from one sample, sequenced in a study of regulatory T cells in long-lasting Graves disease. Via MiXCR, TCRdb re-called the multiplex PCR reads, giving one row per CDR3 protein. The sample has under 400,000 distinct CDR3 sequences; roughly a sixth are singletons. A further study also used this sample, focusing on T cells in Graves' hyperthyroidism and ophthalmopathy.

Sequenced here: peripheral blood mononuclear cells (PBMCs), sampled at new diagnosis, from a patient treated with antithyroid drugs. The receptors derive from a man in his forties with Graves disease. CDR3s include the opening cysteine and the closing phenylalanine or tryptophan. Fields, in order: D gene, V gene, J gene, clone size, CDR3 protein, CDR3 DNA. A D gene is named only where the DNA matches it firmly. Size is stated for part of the rows, as once, few or many counts, or as a class when the clone is expanded.

>TRBD2|TRBV2|TRBJ2-2|many
CASSENLAGSNTGELFF
TGTGCCAGCAGTGAAAACCTAGCGGGGTCCAACACCGGGGAGCTGTTTTTT
>TRBD1|TRBV2|TRBJ1-1|NA
CASSLLWGQGTEAFF
TGTGCCAGCAGTCTGCTTTGGGGACAGGGGACTGAAGCTTTCTTT
>NA|TRBV7-9|TRBJ1-2|few
CASSLILVGGYTF
TGTGCCAGCAGCTTAATCCTCGTTGGAGGCTACACCTTC
>NA|TRBV12-3/TRBV12-4|TRBJ2-3|NA
CASSQQGTTQYF
TGTGCCAGCAGTCAACAGGGAACTACGCAGTATTTT
>TRBD1|TRBV9|TRBJ2-5|many
CASSSQTGLETQYF
TGTGCCAGCAGCTCTCAGACAGGGTTGGAGACCCAGTACTTC
>NA|TRBV6-2/TRBV6-3|TRBJ2-4|NA
CASSEVGRGDIQYF
TGTGCCAGCAGTGAGGTGGGCAGGGGGGACATTCAGTACTTC
>TRBD2|TRBV2|TRBJ2-1|many
CASSEGTKEQFF
TGTGCCAGCAGTGAGGGGACTAAGGAGCAGTTCTTC
>TRBD1|TRBV7-2|TRBJ1-1|many
CASSLGGGLNTEAFF
TGTGCCAGCAGCTTAGGAGGGGGCCTTAACACTGAAGCTTTCTTT
>NA|TRBV6-5|TRBJ1-4|many
CASSYGQKNEKLFF
TGTGCCAGCAGTTACGGACAGAAGAATGAAAAACTGTTTTTT
>TRBD1|TRBV28|TRBJ2-1|many
CASSYRGQGYNEQFF
TGTGCCAGCAGTTACCGGGGACAGGGGTACAATGAGCAGTTCTTC
>NA|TRBV20-1|TRBJ1-2|many
CSASPLRDPNYGYTF
TGCAGTGCTAGCCCCTTAAGGGACCCTAACTATGGCTACACCTTC
>NA|TRBV3-1|TRBJ2-7|NA
CASSQSGLTYEQYF
TGTGCCAGCAGCCAATCCGGCTTAACCTACGAGCAGTACTTC
>TRBD2|TRBV29-1|TRBJ2-3|few
CSVLGLAGRGTQYF
TGCAGCGTGCTGGGACTAGCGGGGCGGGGCACGCAGTATTTT
>NA|TRBV18|TRBJ2-7|many
CASSPPRGEQYF
TGTGCCAGCTCACCACCGCGGGGCGAGCAGTACTTC
>TRBD1|TRBV5-6|TRBJ2-5|NA
CASSWDSKNQETQYF
TGTGCCAGCAGCTGGGACAGTAAAAACCAAGAGACCCAGTACTTC
>TRBD1|TRBV12-3/TRBV12-4|TRBJ2-2|many
CASRHWDRGETGELFF
TGTGCCAGCAGACACTGGGACAGGGGAGAGACCGGGGAGCTGTTTTTT
>NA|TRBV20-1|TRBJ2-7|many
CSARDLGPTGARKYF
TGCAGTGCTAGAGATCTTGGACCGACAGGCGCTCGGAAGTACTTC
>TRBD1|TRBV20-1|TRBJ2-7|NA
CSAPGTGVSYEQYF
TGCAGTGCCCCCGGGACAGGCGTTTCCTACGAGCAGTACTTC
>NA|TRBV20-1|TRBJ2-5|many
CSALKPGGRETQYF
TGCAGTGCTCTCAAACCCGGGGGGCGGGAGACCCAGTACTTC
>NA|TRBV28|TRBJ2-7|few
CATRGPINYEQYF
TGTGCCACTAGGGGCCCAATTAACTACGAGCAGTACTTC
>TRBD1|TRBV19|TRBJ2-1|NA
CASPRGLDRDRDYNEQFF
TGTGCCAGTCCAAGGGGCCTCGACCGAGACAGGGACTACAATGAGCAGTTCTTC
>NA|TRBV11-2|TRBJ2-7|NA
CASSQASPTYEQYF
TGTGCCAGCAGCCAAGCGTCCCCTACCTACGAGCAGTACTTC
>TRBD1|TRBV7-3|TRBJ2-1|NA
CASSIDRGDEQFF
TGTGCCAGCAGCATAGACAGGGGTGATGAGCAGTTCTTC
>NA|TRBV25-1|TRBJ2-5|NA
CASTPRVWETQYF
TGTGCCAGCACGCCCAGGGTATGGGAGACCCAGTACTTC
>NA|TRBV6-1|TRBJ1-5|few
CASSVDNRNQPQHF
TGTGCCAGCAGTGTGGACAACCGCAATCAGCCCCAGCATTTT
>NA|TRBV3-1|TRBJ1-1|many
CASSQDVAGRRAFF
TGTGCCAGCAGCCAAGATGTGGCAGGGAGGAGAGCTTTCTTT
>TRBD2|TRBV4-2|TRBJ2-3|few
CASSQDPAGGADTQYF
TGTGCCAGCAGCCAAGATCCCGCGGGGGGGGCAGATACGCAGTATTTT
>TRBD1|TRBV7-3|TRBJ2-3|many
CASSLSAPGQGSTDTQYF
TGTGCCAGCAGCTTAAGCGCTCCGGGACAGGGTAGCACAGATACGCAGTATTTT
>NA|TRBV11-1|TRBJ2-2|many
CASSLVGETGELFF
TGTGCCAGCAGCTTAGTAGGGGAGACCGGGGAGCTGTTTTTT
>NA|TRBV20-1|TRBJ2-7|many
CSARGYGARGSYEQYF
TGCAGTGCGAGAGGGTATGGGGCCAGGGGCTCCTACGAGCAGTACTTC
>TRBD1|TRBV5-1|TRBJ1-2|many
CASSLGQGALAGYGYTF
TGCGCCAGCAGCCTAGGACAGGGGGCACTCGCCGGCTATGGCTACACCTTC
>NA|TRBV2|TRBJ2-3|many
CASSYRTDTQYF
TGTGCCAGCAGTTACCGCACAGATACGCAGTATTTT
>NA|TRBV3-1|TRBJ2-7|many
CASSPTGHLYEQYF
TGTGCCAGCAGCCCCACGGGACACCTCTACGAGCAGTACTTC
>NA|TRBV7-3|TRBJ2-5|many
CASSRTGPPETQYF
TGTGCCAGCAGCCGAACCGGTCCTCCAGAGACCCAGTACTTC
>NA|TRBV5-1|TRBJ2-6|many
CASSLQGPPGANVLTF
TGCGCCAGCAGCTTGCAGGGGCCCCCGGGGGCCAACGTCCTGACTTTC
>NA|TRBV25-1|TRBJ2-3|few
CASSERRAPGATQYF
TGTGCCAGCAGTGAGAGAAGGGCCCCGGGGGCTACGCAGTATTTT
>NA|TRBV6-2/TRBV6-3|TRBJ1-1|NA
CASTLVGGANTEAFF
TGTGCCAGCACCCTGGTCGGGGGGGCGAACACTGAAGCTTTCTTT
>TRBD1|TRBV5-6|TRBJ2-5|NA
CASSARDSGGETQYF
TGTGCCAGCAGCGCTAGGGACAGCGGTGGGGAGACCCAGTACTTC
>NA|TRBV20-1|TRBJ1-6|many
CSARMGTSSPLHF
TGCAGTGCGAGGATGGGAACCAGTTCACCCCTCCACTTT
>NA|TRBV7-2|TRBJ2-3|NA
CASSPGPGYTDTQYF
TGTGCCAGCAGCCCCGGGCCAGGGTACACAGATACGCAGTATTTT
>TRBD1|TRBV3-1|TRBJ1-5|NA
CASSTGDNQPQHF
TGTGCCAGCAGCACAGGGGACAATCAGCCCCAGCATTTT
>NA|TRBV28|TRBJ1-5|medium-sized
CASNKEVRQPQHF
TGTGCCAGCAATAAAGAAGTCAGGCAGCCCCAGCATTTT
>NA|TRBV20-1|TRBJ1-5|many
CSARSREYSNQPQHF
TGCAGTGCTAGGTCGCGCGAGTATAGCAATCAGCCCCAGCATTTT
>TRBD1|TRBV10-3|TRBJ2-1|few
CAISRGLGEQFF
TGTGCCATCTCAAGGGGGCTGGGTGAGCAGTTCTTC
>TRBD1|TRBV7-9|TRBJ2-7|many
CASSHGTGWPYEQYF
TGTGCCAGCAGCCACGGGACAGGGTGGCCCTACGAGCAGTACTTC
>NA|TRBV20-1|TRBJ2-5|many
CSARDPRGLQETQYF
TGCAGTGCTAGAGATCCCCGGGGGCTCCAAGAGACCCAGTACTTC
>NA|TRBV2|TRBJ1-1|many
CASIKGGRVTEAFF
TGTGCCAGCATCAAGGGGGGGCGGGTTACTGAAGCTTTCTTT
>TRBD1|TRBV5-1|TRBJ1-5|many
CASSPGQGSSEPQHF
TGCGCCAGCAGCCCGGGACAGGGGTCCTCCGAGCCCCAGCATTTT
>NA|TRBV4-2|TRBJ2-7|few
CASSQESHYEQYF
TGTGCCAGCAGCCAAGAGTCCCACTACGAGCAGTACTTC
>TRBD2|TRBV11-2|TRBJ2-3|NA
CASSSGLAGADTQYF
TGTGCCAGCAGCTCGGGACTAGCAGGCGCAGATACGCAGTATTTT
>NA|TRBV4-2|TRBJ2-5|many
CASSQDGGPWETQYF
TGTGCCAGCAGCCAAGACGGGGGTCCGTGGGAGACCCAGTACTTC
>TRBD2|TRBV9|TRBJ2-1|many
CASSVVASGGSNEQFF
TGTGCCAGCAGCGTAGTGGCTAGCGGGGGGTCCAATGAGCAGTTCTTC
>TRBD1|TRBV7-2|TRBJ2-7|many
CASSLFRDRASYEQYF
TGTGCCAGCAGCCTTTTTCGGGACAGGGCGTCCTACGAGCAGTACTTC